Listed here are 22 T cell receptor beta chains from one sample, sequenced in a study of CD8+CD57+ T cells in acquired aplastic anemia. Patients selected for sequencing had displayed CD8+CD57+ cell expansion by flow cytometry. Template material for TCR beta VDJ and CDR3 profiling consisted of genomic DNA. TCRdb analysed the reads with MiXCR anew, one entry per CDR3 protein. The table lists 150,000 to 180,000 distinct CDR3 sequences, just over 50% of them singletons. Sequences were obtained from sorted CD4+, CD8+, or CD8+CD57+ T cells (not recorded which) from PBMCs. The receptor set was obtained from a human donor with aplastic anemia.

This clonotype was counted at least ten times. The chain is built from TRBV7-9 and TRBJ2-5; no firm D call. Looked up from germline, CDR1 is SEHNR and CDR2 is FQNEAQ (reference sequence). The CDR3 contains 11 residues. V lost 1 base and J lost 6, with 3 bases in between. The CDR3 nucleotides read TGTGCCAGCAGCTTAGGACAGACCCAGTACTTC. Its protein product is CASSLGQTQYF. Filled out from reference TRBV7-9 and TRBJ2-5, the complete variable domain reads DTGVSQNPRHKITKRGQNVTFRCDPISEHNRLYWYRQTLGQGPEFLTYFQNEAQLEKSRLLSDRFSAERPKGSFSTLEIQRTEQGDSAMYLCASSLGQTQYFGPGTRLLVL.

This clonotype has a count of ten or more. The J gene is TRBJ2-1, the V gene TRBV7-6; 10 bases fit TRBD2. Germline CDR1 reads SGHVS; CDR2 reads FNYEAQ. J lost 0 bases, V lost 3 bases, and 2 bases had no gene match. This CDR3 has 16 residues. CDR3 loop: CASSFQRGGSYNEQFF. As DNA, the CDR3 is TGTGCCAGCAGCTTCCAGCGGGGGGGCTCCTACAATGAGCAGTTCTTC.

This clonotype was recorded a few times. The rearrangement joins TRBV15 to TRBJ2-3; the D is unclear. V dropped 8 bases and J dropped 4 bases, with 13 bases sitting between them. Germline values: CDR1 LNHNV, CDR2 YYDKDF (reference sequence). CDR3 length equals 13 residues. CDR3 DNA sequence: TGTGCCACCGTTGATGGCGGCGCAGATACGCAGTATTTT. Amino acid sequence: CATVDGGADTQYF.

In this sample, this clonotype turned up a few times. The chain links TRBV6-1 to TRBJ1-4, with D unresolved. V was pared by 2 bases and J by 8 bases, with 12 bases between. The germline V gene encodes CDR1 MNHNS and CDR2 SASEGT. The CDR3 sequence is 14 residues long. The CDR3 is CASSERWDGEKLFF. DNA of the CDR3: TGTGCCAGCAGTGAACGGTGGGATGGGGAAAAACTGTTTTTT.

In this sample, this clonotype turned up a few times. This chain links TRBV27 with TRBJ2-1; D is unclear. CDR1 is MNHEY and CDR2 is SMNVEV in the germline V gene (reference sequence). Trimming removed 3 bases from V and 1 base from J, with 7 bases in between. CDR3 length equals 14 residues. CDR3 nucleotides: TGTGCCAGCAGTTTGGTTGATTCCTACAATGAGCAGTTCTTC. Translation: CASSLVDSYNEQFF.

This rearrangement joins TRBV19 to TRBJ1-2, with a tentative D call TRBD1 (5 bases). This CDR3 is built from 13 residues. Germline-derived CDR1 and CDR2 are LNHDA and SQIVND (reference sequence). For the CDR3, the DNA is TGTGACAAAAACCCGGGGCTCCGCTATGGCTACACCTTC. It codes for CDKNPGLRYGYTF.

This clonotype was recorded a few times. The V gene is TRBV27, the J gene TRBJ2-1, with D uncertain. V lost 3 bases, J lost 7 bases, and 10 bases lay in between. CDR1 is MNHEY, CDR2 SMNVEV, per germline (reference sequence). The CDR3 sequence is 13 residues long. CDR3 nucleotides: TGTGCCAGCAGTTTTCCCAGCAGGAATGAGCAGTTCTTC. Translating gives CASSFPSRNEQFF.

Here the CDR3 DNA reads TGTGCCAGCAGCAAACTCATCAACCCGGGACAGGGGAATGAAAAACTGTTTTTT. This gives the protein CASSKLINPGQGNEKLFF. V usage is TRBV11-2 and J usage is TRBJ1-4; the match to TRBD1 covers 10 bases. Germline CDR1 SGHAT, CDR2 FQNNGV. CDR3 length equals 18 residues. V trimming: 5 bases; J trimming: 5 bases; junction bases outside the gene matches: 14.

The chain employs TRBV15 and TRBJ2-2; perhaps TRBD2 as D (6 bases). Germline V CDR1 and CDR2: LNHNV, YYDKDF (reference sequence). V lost 4 bases and J lost 1, with 13 bases in between. The CDR3 runs 16 residues. Written as DNA, the CDR3 is TGTGCCACCAGCACTACCGGGACTTGGAACACCGGGGAGCTGTTTTTT. Encoded protein: CATSTTGTWNTGELFF.

V gene TRBV28 combines with J gene TRBJ2-7; D might be TRBD2 (5 bases). The CDR3 has 16 residues. V was trimmed by 2 bases and J by 2 bases, leaving 16 bases between them. CDR1 is MDHEN and CDR2 is SYDVKM in the germline V gene. This CDR3 is CASSLGVGGLAYEQYF. The CDR3 DNA follows: TGTGCCAGCAGTTTAGGGGTTGGCGGGTTAGCCTACGAGCAGTACTTC.

This clonotype showed up many times. The chain has TRBV2 and TRBJ2-1; tentatively, D is TRBD2 (6 bases). This CDR3 contains 12 residues. The germline CDR1 and CDR2 sequences are SNHLY and FYNNEI. Deletions cut 5 bases from V and 10 bases from J, with 12 bases between. CDR3 nucleotides: TGTGCCAGCAGTCCCGGGAGCCCAGAGCAGTTCTTC. This gives the protein CASSPGSPEQFF.

This clonotype has only one observation. One end of the junction does not line up with germline, which may come from a read error. The V and J genes are TRBV20-1 and TRBJ2-5; TRBD2 matches 9 bases. The DNA end favors TRBJ2-1, so the J call may be wrong. The germline V gene has CDR1 DFQATT and CDR2 SNEGSKA (reference sequence). The CDR3 is 16 residues long. This CDR3 is CSAPPRPSGIYNEQFF. The DNA for the CDR3 is TGTAGTGCCCCGCCCCGCCCTAGCGGGATCTACAATGAGCAGTTCTTC.

The gene calls are TRBV4-1 and TRBJ2-4; TRBD1 matches at 11 bases. CDR3 length: 19 amino acids. From germline, CDR1 is MGHRA and CDR2 YSYEKL. Trimming took 4 bases from V and 0 from J; bases not matched to a gene: 11. As DNA, the CDR3 is TGCGCCAGCAGCCCCAGAGGAGGACAGGGGGCTTCAGCCAAAAACATTCAGTACTTC. It yields the protein CASSPRGGQGASAKNIQYF.

This clonotype was observed at least ten times. This sequence joins TRBV5-1 and TRBJ2-1; TRBD2 matches at 8 bases. The CDR3 sequence is 15 residues long. The germline V gene has CDR1 SGHRS and CDR2 YFSETQ. The ends lost 1 base at V and 1 base at J; junction bases unmatched: 1. Here the CDR3 DNA reads TGCGCCAGCAGCTTGCGCGGGGGGTCCTACAATGAGCAGTTCTTC. It encodes CASSLRGGSYNEQFF.

A word on this clonotype: At one of its ends the junction is not consistent with the germline gene, which may arise from a read error. The genes are TRBV4-1 and TRBJ1-6, with 11 nucleotides matching TRBD1. This CDR3 has 19 amino acids. Germline assignment: CDR1 MGHRA and CDR2 YSYEKL. The CDR3 sequence: CVSSHPRGQGATHNSPLHF. In DNA, the CDR3 is TGCGTCAGCAGCCACCCCCGCGGACAGGGGGCGACACATAATTCACCCCTCCACTTT.

This chain connects TRBV24-1 to TRBJ2-3; 7 positions agree with TRBD1. The length of the CDR3 is 11 residues. J gave up 10 bases and V 10 bases, and 7 bases lay outside the gene matches. CDR1 KGHDR and CDR2 SFDVKD come from the germline V gene. CDR3 DNA: TGTGCCACAAAACAGGGGACCTCGCAGTATTTT. Translated: CATKQGTSQYF.

The rearrangement uses TRBV5-5 and TRBJ1-1; the D is unclear. Trimming cost V 0 bases and J 5 bases, with 11 bases left between them. CDR1 and CDR2 from the germline V gene are SGHKS and YYEKEE (reference sequence). CDR3 length: 14 residues. CDR3 region: CASSLAGMRTEAFF. The CDR3 DNA is TGTGCCAGCAGCTTGGCAGGAATGAGAACTGAAGCTTTCTTT.

The rearrangement links TRBV20-1 to TRBJ2-1; D is unclear. V was clipped by 7 bases and J by 7 bases, with 11 bases between them. Germline CDR1 reads DFQATT; CDR2 reads SNEGSKA (reference sequence). The CDR3 totals 11 residues. The CDR3 bases are TGCAGTGGCGGTGGAGTTAATGAGCAGTTCTTC. Its protein product is CSGGGVNEQFF.

This CDR3 reads CATRLGNEKLFF. The CDR3 nucleotides read TGTGCCACCCGCCTGGGGAATGAAAAACTGTTTTTT. This chain uses TRBV2 with TRBJ1-4; D ambiguous. The V gene lost 10 bases and the J gene lost 5 bases, with 11 bases spanning the gap. The CDR3 sequence is 12 residues long. Germline V gives CDR1 SNHLY, CDR2 FYNNEI.

This rearrangement joins TRBV29-1 to TRBJ1-1; no reliable D call. The CDR3 extends over 13 amino acids. Trimming shortened V by 0 bases and J by 4 bases, and 9 bases separated the two germline ends. Germline CDR1 and CDR2: SQVTM and ANQGSEA. CDR3 nucleotides: TGCAGCGTTGAAGATCCAGGCCGCACTGAAGCTTTCTTT. Amino acid sequence: CSVEDPGRTEAFF.

This chain uses TRBV2 with TRBJ1-6; no clear D gene. The CDR3 spans 16 residues. Deletions cut 4 bases from V and 7 bases from J, with 17 bases between. CDR1 SNHLY and CDR2 FYNNEI come from the germline V gene. CDR3: CASSVFGGSPNSPLHF. The CDR3 DNA is TGTGCCAGCAGTGTGTTTGGTGGCAGCCCAAATTCACCCCTCCACTTT. Drawing the rest from reference TRBV2 and TRBJ1-6, the complete variable domain is EPEVTQTPSHQVTQMGQEVILRCVPISNHLYFYWYRQILGQKVEFLVSFYNNEISEKSEIFDDQFSVERPDGSNFTLKIRSTKLEDSAMYFCASSVFGGSPNSPLHFGNGTRLTVT.

Points on this clonotype: At one end the junction does not follow the germline gene, possibly because of a read error. The chain has TRBV15 and TRBJ2-1; 7 bases line up with TRBD1. Germline assignment: CDR1 LNHNV and CDR2 YYDKDF (reference sequence). The length of the CDR3 is 15 residues. The CDR3 loop reads CATSSDSNRDRVKVF. The CDR3 region has the DNA TGTGCCACCAGCAGTGACTCGAACCGCGACAGGGTCAAGGTCTTC.